This entry concerns a single T cell receptor beta chain. This sample was taken from a study of cytomegalovirus exposure and HLA in healthy donors. The PCR made use of 60 Vbeta and 13 Jbeta primers. TCRdb's copy holds only in-frame clones and misses some; the assay was immunoSEQ multiplex PCR. The data contain roughly 160,000 clones, around 72% of them singletons. Sequenced sample: PBMCs. This sequence was found in a female donor in good health and CMV-seronegative.

CDR3 region: CACTSGTGGDTQYF. CDR3 coding DNA: TGTGCCTGTACCTCGGGGACAGGGGGAGATACGCAGTATTTT. The chain combines TRBV6-5 with TRBJ2-3, with 11 bases lining up with TRBD1. In germline, CDR1 is MNHEY, CDR2 SVGAGI. The CDR3 has 14 amino acids. J was trimmed by 5 bases and V by 11 bases; bases with no gene match: 9.